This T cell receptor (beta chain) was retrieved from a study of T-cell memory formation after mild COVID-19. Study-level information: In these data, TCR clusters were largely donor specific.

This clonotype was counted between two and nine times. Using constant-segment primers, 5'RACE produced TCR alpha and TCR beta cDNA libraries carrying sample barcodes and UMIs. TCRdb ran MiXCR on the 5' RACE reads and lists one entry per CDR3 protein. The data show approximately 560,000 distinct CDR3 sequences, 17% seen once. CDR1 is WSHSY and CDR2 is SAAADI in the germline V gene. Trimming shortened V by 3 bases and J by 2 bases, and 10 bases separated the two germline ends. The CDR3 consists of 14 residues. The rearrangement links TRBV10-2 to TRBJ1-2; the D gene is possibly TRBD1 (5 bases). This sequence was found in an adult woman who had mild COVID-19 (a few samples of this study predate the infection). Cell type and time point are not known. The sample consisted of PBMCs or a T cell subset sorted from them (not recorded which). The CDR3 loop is CASSDPWGNYGYTF. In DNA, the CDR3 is TGCGCCAGCAGTGACCCCTGGGGGAACTATGGCTACACCTTC.